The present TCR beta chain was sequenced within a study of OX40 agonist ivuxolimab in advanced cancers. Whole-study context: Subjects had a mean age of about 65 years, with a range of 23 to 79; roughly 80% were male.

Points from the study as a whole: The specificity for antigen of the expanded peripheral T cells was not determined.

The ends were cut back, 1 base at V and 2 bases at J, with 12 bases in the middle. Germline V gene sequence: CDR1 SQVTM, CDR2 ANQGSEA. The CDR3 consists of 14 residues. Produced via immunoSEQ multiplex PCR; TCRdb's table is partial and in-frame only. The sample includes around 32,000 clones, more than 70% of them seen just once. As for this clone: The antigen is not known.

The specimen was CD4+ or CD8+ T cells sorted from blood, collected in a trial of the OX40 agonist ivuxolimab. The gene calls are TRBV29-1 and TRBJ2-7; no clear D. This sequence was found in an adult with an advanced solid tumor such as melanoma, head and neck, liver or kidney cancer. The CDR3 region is CSVEGGEMAYEQYF. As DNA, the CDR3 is TGCAGCGTTGAAGGCGGTGAAATGGCCTACGAGCAGTACTTC.